The 28 T cell receptor beta chains below come from one sample, sequenced in a study of blood T cell repertoires in COVID-19. Sequenced by immunoSEQ multiplex PCR; TCRdb stores in-frame clones only, minus some. In the table there are 150,000 to 200,000 clones, 83% of which are singletons. What was sequenced was peripheral blood. The receptors were gathered from a human donor in a cohort sampled during active COVID-19.

The chain joins TRBV5-6 to TRBJ2-1; 14 nucleotides line up with TRBD2. The CDR3 contains 19 residues. The V and J ends lost 4 bases and 0 bases, in that order; junction bases with no gene match: 9. The germline V gene encodes CDR1 SGHDT and CDR2 YYEEEE. CDR3 bases: TGTGCCAGCAGCGCTCCGGGACTAGCGGGGGTCCGCTCCTACAATGAGCAGTTCTTC. It codes for CASSAPGLAGVRSYNEQFF.

The chain is built from TRBV10-3 and TRBJ1-1, with D maybe TRBD1 (5 bases). The CDR3 spans 14 residues. The germline V and J ends were trimmed by 7 bases and 0 bases, with 12 bases remaining between them. CDR1 is ENHRY and CDR2 is SYGVKD in the germline V gene. DNA of the CDR3: TGTGCCATCACCGGGGGGGGGATGAACACTGAAGCTTTCTTT. Encoded protein: CAITGGGMNTEAFF.

This sequence joins TRBV24-1 and TRBJ1-4; 8 nucleotides align to TRBD1. V shed 5 bases, J shed 8 bases, and the junction held 9 bases outside the gene matches. The CDR3 has 15 amino acids. The germline V gene has CDR1 KGHDR and CDR2 SFDVKD. The CDR3 sequence is CATSVGQGLSEKLFF. In DNA, the CDR3 is TGTGCCACCAGTGTCGGACAGGGACTTAGCGAAAAACTGTTTTTT.

The chain carries TRBV6-2 or TRBV6-3 and TRBJ2-5; D remains ambiguous. V was shortened by 6 bases and J by 9 bases, with 11 bases between the two germline ends. The CDR3 is 11 residues long. Germline V gives CDR1 MNHEY, CDR2 SVGEGT. The CDR3 protein is CASSAPRSQYF. The CDR3 bases are TGTGCCAGCAGCGCCCCCAGGTCCCAGTACTTC.

V usage is TRBV3-1 (or the pseudogene TRBV3-2) and J usage is TRBJ2-7; TRBD2 agrees at 13 bases. The CDR3 consists of 15 residues. V was pared by 4 bases and J by 5 bases, with 5 bases of the junction left unmatched. Germline loops: CDR1 LGHDT, CDR2 YNNKEL (reference sequence). In DNA form, the CDR3 reads TGTGCCAGCAGCCTGACTAGCGGGAGGACCCACGAGCAGTACTTC. Translation: CASSLTSGRTHEQYF.

This clone was seen a single time. V gene TRBV6-5 combines with J gene TRBJ1-4; D remains unclear. Trimming removed 6 bases at V and 3 bases at J, with 14 bases between. This CDR3 is 15 amino acids long. Germline V lookup: CDR1 MNHEY, CDR2 SVGAGI. DNA of the CDR3: TGTGCCAGCAGATTGTGGGGAGGAGCTAATGAAAAACTGTTTTTT. It specifies CASRLWGGANEKLFF.

This clone occurred once. The gene calls are TRBV19 and TRBJ2-1; 14 nucleotides line up with TRBD2. Germline CDR1 is LNHDA and CDR2 is SQIVND (reference sequence). The CDR3 contains 19 residues. V gave up 7 bases and J gave up 0 bases; unmatched junction bases: 11. In DNA, the CDR3 is TGTGCCAGTACTCCCGGGACTAGCGGGAGTCCTAGCTCCTACAATGAGCAGTTCTTC. Amino acids: CASTPGTSGSPSSYNEQFF.

The rearrangement uses TRBV11-2 and TRBJ1-1; maybe TRBD1 (6 bases). Deletions cut 3 bases from V and 4 bases from J, with 9 bases between. This CDR3 region has 13 residues. Germline V gene data show CDR1 as SGHAT and CDR2 as FQNNGV. This chain's CDR3 is CASSFRGGTEAFF. CDR3 in DNA: TGTGCCAGCAGCTTTAGAGGGGGCACTGAAGCTTTCTTT.

The chain couples TRBV5-1 to TRBJ1-4; no firm D call. This CDR3 has 16 amino acids. The germline V gene encodes CDR1 SGHRS and CDR2 YFSETQ. V lost 0 bases to trimming and J lost 4 bases, with 13 bases between them. CDR3 region: CASSLGSLGGNEKLFF. CDR3 DNA: TGCGCCAGCAGCTTGGGCTCCCTGGGAGGTAATGAAAAACTGTTTTTT.

V gene TRBV5-1 combines with J gene TRBJ2-5; 10 bases fit TRBD1. This CDR3 comprises 18 residues. Trimming removed 3 bases from V and 2 bases from J; junction bases left unmatched: 13. Germline CDR1 and CDR2: SGHRS and YFSETQ. CDR3 amino acids: CASSSFTSAGQGQETQYF. Here the CDR3 DNA reads TGCGCCAGCAGCTCCTTCACCTCCGCGGGACAGGGGCAAGAGACCCAGTACTTC.

This chain joins TRBV5-1 and TRBJ2-1; D perhaps matches TRBD2 (6 bases). The CDR3 totals 15 residues. V shed 0 bases and J shed 3 bases, with 10 bases lying between them. The germline V gene has CDR1 SGHRS and CDR2 YFSETQ. Here the CDR3 DNA reads TGCGCCAGCAGCTTGGGCGGGAACAGCTACAATGAGCAGTTCTTC. Encoded protein: CASSLGGNSYNEQFF.

Remarks on this clone: This same CDR3 is encoded by further DNA sequences in the sample. V usage is TRBV7-9 and J usage is TRBJ1-1, with D hard to call. Germline assignment: CDR1 SEHNR and CDR2 FQNEAQ (reference sequence). The CDR3 sequence is 13 residues long. Trimming took 7 bases from V and 0 from J, leaving 9 bases between them. The CDR3 here is CASTPTVNTEAFF. The CDR3 DNA follows: TGTGCCAGCACCCCTACAGTGAACACTGAAGCTTTCTTT. Full variable domain (missing parts from reference TRBV7-9 and TRBJ1-1): DTGVSQNPRHKITKRGQNVTFRCDPISEHNRLYWYRQTLGQGPEFLTYFQNEAQLEKSRLLSDRFSAERPKGSFSTLEIQRTEQGDSAMYLCASTPTVNTEAFFGQGTRLTVV.

This clone appeared a single time. The V call is TRBV7-9, the J call TRBJ1-4, with D tentatively TRBD1 (6 bases). The V end lost 1 base, the J end lost 5 bases, and 14 bases lay between the germline ends. CDR1 SEHNR and CDR2 FQNEAQ come from the germline V gene (reference sequence). CDR3 size: 16 residues. The CDR3 reads CASSLDSGGGNEKLFF. DNA for the CDR3: TGTGCCAGCAGCTTAGATTCGGGGGGCGGCAATGAAAAACTGTTTTTT.

This clone was counted a single time. The genes are TRBV4-1 and TRBJ2-7, with 7 nucleotides matching TRBD2. Unmatched junction bases numbered 10, after V lost 1 base and J lost 4 bases. Germline loops: CDR1 MGHRA, CDR2 YSYEKL. The CDR3 totals 16 residues. This chain's CDR3 is CASSQVYTSEPYEQYF. The CDR3 DNA reads as TGCGCCAGCAGCCAAGTATATACTAGCGAACCTTACGAGCAGTACTTC.

The chain joins TRBV5-1 to TRBJ2-3, with D unclear. Germline V gene sequence: CDR1 SGHRS, CDR2 YFSETQ. The CDR3 consists of 15 residues. V lost 4 bases to trimming and J lost 0 bases, with 12 bases between them. CDR3 sequence (DNA): TGCGCCAGCAGCGAGGATGCCCGCAGCACAGATACGCAGTATTTT. Encoded protein: CASSEDARSTDTQYF.

This clone appeared once. The V and J genes are TRBV10-3 and TRBJ2-3; 8 nucleotides line up with TRBD2. The CDR3 sequence is 12 residues long. Germline CDR1 is ENHRY and CDR2 is SYGVKD. V trimming: 11 bases; J trimming: 2 bases; junction bases outside the gene matches: 3. The CDR3 sequence is CALGGATDTQYF. CDR3 nucleotides: TGTGCCCTCGGGGGGGCCACAGATACGCAGTATTTT.

The genes are TRBV7-6 and TRBJ2-2; 12 nucleotides align to TRBD1. V shed 5 bases and J 7 bases; nucleotides not matched to a gene: 8. The CDR3 is 16 residues long. Germline CDR1 reads SGHVS; CDR2 reads FNYEAQ. CDR3 protein: CASSHRDRGLDGELFF. The CDR3, as DNA: TGTGCCAGCAGCCACCGGGACAGGGGGCTCGACGGGGAGCTGTTTTTT.

The chain joins TRBV6-2 or TRBV6-3 to TRBJ2-1; 11 nucleotides align to TRBD2. Trimming removed 3 bases from V and 3 bases from J; junction bases left unmatched: 4. Germline V lookup: CDR1 MNHEY, CDR2 SVGEGT. The CDR3 has 16 residues. The CDR3 DNA reads TGTGCCAGCAGTTATCTGGGACTAGCGGACTACAATGAGCAGTTCTTC. Protein: CASSYLGLADYNEQFF.

This chain links TRBV4-1 with TRBJ1-1; 9 positions agree with TRBD1. CDR1 is MGHRA, CDR2 YSYEKL, per germline. The CDR3 contains 16 residues. The V gene end was trimmed by 3 bases and the J gene end by 4 bases; junction bases not matched to a gene: 9. The CDR3 sequence is CASSHYPKTGGTEAFF. The DNA for the CDR3 is TGCGCCAGCAGCCATTACCCGAAGACAGGGGGCACTGAAGCTTTCTTT.

This sequence joins TRBV10-3 and TRBJ2-5; 11 bases align to TRBD1. The CDR3 length is 16 residues. The germline CDR1 and CDR2 sequences are ENHRY and SYGVKD. J gave up 1 base and V 2 bases, and 3 bases lay outside the gene matches. This CDR3 reads CAISETGTGGQETQYF. The CDR3 nucleotides are TGTGCCATCAGTGAGACCGGGACAGGGGGCCAAGAGACCCAGTACTTC.

DNA of the CDR3: TGTGCCAGCCGGAGGGGCCTAGAGACCCAGTACTTC. Amino acid sequence: CASRRGLETQYF. V usage is TRBV27 and J usage is TRBJ2-5, with TRBD2 as a possible D gene (6 bases). V was trimmed by 8 bases and J by 4 bases, leaving 11 bases between them. The CDR3 sequence is 12 residues long. CDR1 MNHEY and CDR2 SMNVEV come from the germline V gene (reference sequence).

The V gene is TRBV5-5, the J gene TRBJ1-1; the D is unclear. The CDR3 runs 16 residues. The V gene lost 4 bases and the J gene lost 4 bases, with 20 bases spanning the gap. The germline CDR1 and CDR2 sequences are SGHKS and YYEKEE (reference sequence). CDR3 sequence reads: CASSRTGKALGTEAFF. CDR3 nucleotides: TGTGCCAGCAGCCGAACGGGGAAAGCGTTGGGCACTGAAGCTTTCTTT.

This clone was counted between two and nine times. The chain carries TRBV6-5 and TRBJ2-2; D ambiguous. This CDR3 region has 11 residues. CDR1 and CDR2 (germline): MNHEY, SVGAGI. Trimming shortened V by 7 bases and J by 6 bases, and 6 bases separated the two germline ends. Written as DNA, the CDR3 is TGTGCCAGCACAACGGCCGGGGAGCTGTTTTTT. Amino acids: CASTTAGELFF.

The table lists this clone with a count of one. The chain links TRBV27 to TRBJ2-7; maybe TRBD2 (5 bases). V was trimmed by 2 bases and J by 5 bases, leaving 13 bases between them. Germline CDR1 is MNHEY and CDR2 is SMNVEV (reference sequence). This CDR3 spans 14 amino acids. The chain's CDR3 is CASSLRGSHDEQYF. As DNA, the CDR3 is TGTGCCAGCAGTTTACGAGGGAGCCACGACGAGCAGTACTTC.

The rearrangement joins TRBV9 to TRBJ2-7, with 9 bases that match TRBD1. Germline trimming cut 1 base from V and 4 bases from J; bases unmatched to any gene: 6. There are 15 residues in the CDR3. The germline V gene has CDR1 SGDLS and CDR2 YYNGEE. Here the CDR3 DNA reads TGTGCCAGCAGCGTAACCGACAGGGGGTCATACGAGCAGTACTTC. This gives the protein CASSVTDRGSYEQYF.

CDR3 residues: CASSLVPGVWSGYTF. CDR3 in DNA: TGTGCCAGCAGCCTGGTCCCGGGGGTCTGGTCTGGCTACACCTTC. J is TRBJ1-2 and V is TRBV7-2, with a possible D match to TRBD1 (5 bases). Between the trimmed V and J ends, which lost 5 bases and 7 bases, there was a span of 20 bases. CDR1 SGHTA and CDR2 FQGNSA come from the germline V gene. The length of the CDR3 is 15 residues.

This chain links TRBV5-5 with TRBJ2-3; the match to TRBD2 covers 10 bases. Trimming took 5 bases from V and 5 from J; bases not matched to a gene: 17. There are 18 residues in the CDR3. Germline CDR1 is SGHKS and CDR2 is YYEKEE (reference sequence). CDR3 coding DNA: TGTGCCAGCAGGTGGGGATCTAGCGGGAGCCCAGCCCTAGATACGCAGTATTTT. It is translated as CASRWGSSGSPALDTQYF.

This chain joins TRBV18 and TRBJ1-2, with 7 bases aligning to TRBD1. CDR1 KGHSH and CDR2 LQKENI come from the germline V gene. V lost 3 bases to trimming and J lost 3 bases; unmatched junction nucleotides: 1. The CDR3 runs to 13 residues. The CDR3 here is CASSPGQDYGYTF. The CDR3, as DNA: TGTGCCAGCTCACCTGGACAGGACTATGGCTACACCTTC.